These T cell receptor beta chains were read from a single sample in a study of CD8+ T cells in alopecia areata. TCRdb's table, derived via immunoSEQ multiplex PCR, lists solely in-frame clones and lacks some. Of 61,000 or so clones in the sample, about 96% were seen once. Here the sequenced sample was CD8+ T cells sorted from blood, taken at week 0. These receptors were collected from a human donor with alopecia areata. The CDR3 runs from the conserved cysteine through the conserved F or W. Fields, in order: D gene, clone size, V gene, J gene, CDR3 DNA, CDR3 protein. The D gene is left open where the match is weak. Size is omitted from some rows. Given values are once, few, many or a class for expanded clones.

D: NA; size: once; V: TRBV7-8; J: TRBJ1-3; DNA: TGTGCCAGCACAGGGGAGCTAAACACCATATATTTT; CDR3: CASTGELNTIYF
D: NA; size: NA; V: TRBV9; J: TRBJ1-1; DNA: TGTGCCAGCAGCGTAGCCGCCGGAGTGGAGTCAACTGAAGCTTTCTTT; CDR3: CASSVAAGVESTEAFF
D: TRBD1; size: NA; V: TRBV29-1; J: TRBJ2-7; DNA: TGCAGCGCCGGGGGACAGGGCTACGAGCAGTACTTC; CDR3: CSAGGQGYEQYF
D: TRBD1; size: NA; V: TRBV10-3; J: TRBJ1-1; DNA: TGTGGCGCCGGACAGGGGACTGAAGCTTTCTTT; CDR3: CGAGQGTEAFF
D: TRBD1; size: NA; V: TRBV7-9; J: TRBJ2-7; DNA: TGTGCCAGCAGCTCAACCGGGACAGGGGCCTACGAGCAGTACTTC; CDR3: CASSSTGTGAYEQYF
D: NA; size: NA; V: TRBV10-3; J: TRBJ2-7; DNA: TGTGCCATCAGTGATGCGTGGATAGGGCCTCTCCAAGAGCAGTACTTC; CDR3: CAISDAWIGPLQEQYF
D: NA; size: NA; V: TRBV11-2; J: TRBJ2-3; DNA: TGTGCCAGCAGCCACGGGGCTGATACGCAGTATTTT; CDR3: CASSHGADTQYF
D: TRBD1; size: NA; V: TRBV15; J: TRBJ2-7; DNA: TGTGCCACCAGCAGCCAGAAGGGGACAGAACGTTCCTACGAGCAGTACTTC; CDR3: CATSSQKGTERSYEQYF
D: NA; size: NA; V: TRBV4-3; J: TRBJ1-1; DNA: TGCGCCAGCAGCCAAGAAGGACTAGTTATGAACACTGAAGCTTTCTTT; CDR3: CASSQEGLVMNTEAFF
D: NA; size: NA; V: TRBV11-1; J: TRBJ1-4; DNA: TGTGCCAGCACCAATAGCGTGGCAGGGGATGAAAAACTGTTTTTT; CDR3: CASTNSVAGDEKLFF
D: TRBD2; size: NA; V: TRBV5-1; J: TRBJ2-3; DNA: TGCGCCAGCAGCCCCCTTGGCGGGGGAGTAACAGATACGCAGTATTTT; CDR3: CASSPLGGGVTDTQYF
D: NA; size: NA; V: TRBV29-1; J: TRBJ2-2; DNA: TGCAGCGTCCAGAGGGCCGGGGAGCTGTTTTTT; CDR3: CSVQRAGELFF
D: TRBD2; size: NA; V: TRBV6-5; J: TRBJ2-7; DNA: TGTGCCAGCAGTCCACTTAGCGGGGGGGCCTACGAGCAGTACTTC; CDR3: CASSPLSGGAYEQYF
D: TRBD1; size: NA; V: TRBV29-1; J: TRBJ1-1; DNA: TGCAGCGCACACACCACAGGGGGAACTGAAGCTTTCTTT; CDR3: CSAHTTGGTEAFF
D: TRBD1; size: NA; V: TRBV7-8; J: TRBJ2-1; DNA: TGTGCCAGCAGCAGACCGGGACAGGGGGCTATTGAGCAGTTCTTC; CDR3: CASSRPGQGAIEQFF
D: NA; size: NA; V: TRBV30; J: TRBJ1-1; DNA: TGTGCCTGGAGTGTGGAGGGGCTGGTCACTGAAGCTTTCTTT; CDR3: CAWSVEGLVTEAFF
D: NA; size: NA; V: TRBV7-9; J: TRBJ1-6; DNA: TGTGCCAGCAGTCGGACAACAGGTGATTCACCCCTCCACTTT; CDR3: CASSRTTGDSPLHF
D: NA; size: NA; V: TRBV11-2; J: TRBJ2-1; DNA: TGTGCCAGCAGCTTAGATCTTGCCGGGGGGCCCATCAATGAGCAGTTCTTC; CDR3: CASSLDLAGGPINEQFF
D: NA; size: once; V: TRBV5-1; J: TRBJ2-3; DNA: TGCGCCAGCAGCTTGGCCCACAGGGTCACAGATACGCAGTATTTT; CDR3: CASSLAHRVTDTQYF
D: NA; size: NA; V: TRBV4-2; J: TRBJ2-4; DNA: TGTGCCAGCAGCCAAGTATCAGCGGGCATTCAGTACTTC; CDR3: CASSQVSAGIQYF
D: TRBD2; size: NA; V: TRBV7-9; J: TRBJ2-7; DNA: TGTGCCAGCAGCTACGAGGTCGGGCTAGCGGGGGGGTACGAGCAGTACTTC; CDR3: CASSYEVGLAGGYEQYF
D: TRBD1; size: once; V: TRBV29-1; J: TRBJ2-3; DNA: TGCAGCGTGATAGGGCAGGGGGCAATTGCAGATACGCAGTATTTT; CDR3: CSVIGQGAIADTQYF
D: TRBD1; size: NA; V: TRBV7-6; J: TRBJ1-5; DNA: TGTGCCAGCAGCCCGGGGGGTACAGGGGACAATCAGCCCCAGCATTTT; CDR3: CASSPGGTGDNQPQHF
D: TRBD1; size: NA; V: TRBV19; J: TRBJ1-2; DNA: TGTGCCAGTAGTCAGGACAGGGTTCTTGGCTACACCTTC; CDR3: CASSQDRVLGYTF
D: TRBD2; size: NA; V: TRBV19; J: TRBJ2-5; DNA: TGTGCCAGCTCCCATACAAGGACTAGCGGGGGGCCCCTTTCAGGAGAGACCCAGTACTTC; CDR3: CASSHTRTSGGPLSGETQYF
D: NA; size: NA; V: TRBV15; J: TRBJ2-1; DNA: TGTGCCGTTGGGAGTCCCCACTCCTACAATGAGCAGTTCTTC; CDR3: CAVGSPHSYNEQFF
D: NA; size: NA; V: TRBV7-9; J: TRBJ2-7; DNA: TGTGCCAGCAGCCCAAGGAGCTCCTACGAGCAGTACTTC; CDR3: CASSPRSSYEQYF
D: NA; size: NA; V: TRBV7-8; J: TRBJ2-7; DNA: TGTGCCAGCAGCTTAGATCCGTACTCCTCCTACGAGCAGTACTTC; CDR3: CASSLDPYSSYEQYF
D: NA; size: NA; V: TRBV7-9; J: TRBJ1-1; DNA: TGTGCCAGCAGCTCTAACCGGAACACTGAAGCTTTCTTT; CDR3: CASSSNRNTEAFF
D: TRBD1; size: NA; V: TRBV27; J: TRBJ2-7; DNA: TGTGCCAGCAGCCACGGGACAGGGAACGAGCAGTACTTC; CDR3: CASSHGTGNEQYF
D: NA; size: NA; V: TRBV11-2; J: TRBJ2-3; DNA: TGTGCCAGCAGCCAAACAGGTCCCCCAGATACGCAGTATTTT; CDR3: CASSQTGPPDTQYF
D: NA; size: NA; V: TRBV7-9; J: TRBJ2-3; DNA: TGTGCCAGCAGCTTAAATCCCGGGACGCCTTTAGATACGCAGTATTTT; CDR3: CASSLNPGTPLDTQYF
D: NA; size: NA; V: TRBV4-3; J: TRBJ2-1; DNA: TGCGCCAGCAGCCAAGAAGGGGGGGGCAGCGGGGCCTTACTAGGGCAGTTCTTC; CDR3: CASSQEGGGSGALLGQFF
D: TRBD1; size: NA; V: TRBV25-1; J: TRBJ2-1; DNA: TGTGCCAGCGCCACGTTGGGGACAGCATACTACAATGAGCAGTTCTTC; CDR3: CASATLGTAYYNEQFF
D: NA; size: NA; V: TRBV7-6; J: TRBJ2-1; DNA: TGTGCCAGCAGCTCCGGTCGGAGGGGGAATGAGCAGTTCTTC; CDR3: CASSSGRRGNEQFF
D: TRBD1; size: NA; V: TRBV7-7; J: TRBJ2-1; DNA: TGTGCTAGCAGCCCCGGGACAGACCCCTACAATGAGCAGTTCTTC; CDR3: CASSPGTDPYNEQFF
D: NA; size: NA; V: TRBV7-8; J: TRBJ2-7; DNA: TGTGCCAGCAGCTTTGCCGGTGGGGGGCCGACATACGAGCAGTACTTC; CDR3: CASSFAGGGPTYEQYF
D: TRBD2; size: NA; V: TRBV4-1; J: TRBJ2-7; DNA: TGCGCCAGCAGCCCCACGGGCGGGGGAGGTTATGGAGAGCAGTACTTC; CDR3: CASSPTGGGGYGEQYF
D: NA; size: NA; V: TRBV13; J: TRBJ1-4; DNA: TGTGCCAGCAGCCTCAAGACGAGGGGTCTCGGTGAAAAACTGTTTTTT; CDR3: CASSLKTRGLGEKLFF
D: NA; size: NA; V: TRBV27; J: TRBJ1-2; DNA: TGTGCCAGCAGTTCGCCCACAGGGCTCGGTCGCTATGGCTACACCTTC; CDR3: CASSSPTGLGRYGYTF
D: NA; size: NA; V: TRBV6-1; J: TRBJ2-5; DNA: TGTGCCAGCAGTGAAATGGTATTAGGGGAGACCCAGTACTTC; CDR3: CASSEMVLGETQYF
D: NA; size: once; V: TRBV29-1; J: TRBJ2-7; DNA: TGCAGCGTTGAAGATCTAACGCCGGGCGAGCAGTACTTC; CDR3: CSVEDLTPGEQYF
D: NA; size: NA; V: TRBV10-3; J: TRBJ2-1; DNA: TGTGCCATCAGTGAAAGGGCTTCGGGGGGCTCCACCTACAATGAGCAGTTCTTC; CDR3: CAISERASGGSTYNEQFF
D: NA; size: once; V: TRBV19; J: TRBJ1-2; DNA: TGTGCCAGTAGTACCTCCTATCCCGGCTACACCTTC; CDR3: CASSTSYPGYTF
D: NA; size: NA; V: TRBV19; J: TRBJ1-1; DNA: TGTGCCAGTATCACAGCATGGGGGGCCACTGAAGCTTTCTTT; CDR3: CASITAWGATEAFF
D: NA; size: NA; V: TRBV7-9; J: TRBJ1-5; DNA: TGTGCCAGCAGCATGACAGTGAATCAGCCCCAGCATTTT; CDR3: CASSMTVNQPQHF
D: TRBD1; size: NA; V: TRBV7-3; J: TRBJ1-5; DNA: TGTGCCAGCAGCTTAAAGTCGGGACAGGCCCCCCATCAGCCCCAGCATTTT; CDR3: CASSLKSGQAPHQPQHF
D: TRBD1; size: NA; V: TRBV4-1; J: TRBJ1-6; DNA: TGCGCCAGCAGCCACGGACAGGGGAGCGAGTCCCTCCACTTT; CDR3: CASSHGQGSESLHF
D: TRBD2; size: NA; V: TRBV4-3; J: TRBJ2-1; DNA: TGCGCCAGCAGCCAAGTGGCAGCGGGGGGGTACAATGAGCAGTTCTTC; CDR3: CASSQVAAGGYNEQFF
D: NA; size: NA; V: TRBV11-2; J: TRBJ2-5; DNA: TGTGCCAGCAGCTTTCGTGGTAGGATCCAAGAGACCCAGTACTTC; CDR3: CASSFRGRIQETQYF
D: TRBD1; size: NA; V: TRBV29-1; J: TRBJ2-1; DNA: TGCAGCGTTGTTGCGGGACAGGGTAATGAGCAGTTCTTC; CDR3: CSVVAGQGNEQFF
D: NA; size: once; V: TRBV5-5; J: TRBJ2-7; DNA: TGTGCCAGCAGCTTGGAGCCTACCACAGAAAAACGGGAGCAGTACTTC; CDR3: CASSLEPTTEKREQYF
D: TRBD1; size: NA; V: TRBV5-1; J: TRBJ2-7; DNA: TGCGCCAGCAGCTGGGGGACAGGGTCCTACGAGCAGTACTTC; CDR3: CASSWGTGSYEQYF
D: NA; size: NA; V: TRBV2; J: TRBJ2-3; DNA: TGTGCCAGCATACAGTTAACAGATACGCAGTATTTT; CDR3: CASIQLTDTQYF